These 3 T cell receptor beta chains originate from one sample sequenced in a study of metastatic and nonmetastatic thyroid tumors (dated by TCRdb to the early 2020s). None of the patients had been given any treatment before thyroid surgery. The library was prepared using PCR. The sample was run on an Illumina HiSeq 4000. The raw public reads went through TCRdb reprocessing: fastp at Q25, MiXCR clone calling, in-frame beta chains kept. This sample comprises over 25,000 clones, 7.4% of them detected only once. The ten largest clones capture just under 45% of the sample. Sequencing was carried out using blood. All receptors come from a female donor with papillary thyroid cancer or a benign thyroid nodule (not recorded which). Some clones in this sample may be carry-over from other donors' samples.

This clone was seen repeatedly, ten times or more. The V and J genes are TRBV6-1 and TRBJ1-5; 7 bases are a match to TRBD1. The CDR3 is made up of 17 amino acids. J lost 0 bases, V lost 5 bases, and 10 bases had no gene match. Looked up from germline, CDR1 is MNHNS and CDR2 is SASEGT. The CDR3 nucleotides are TGTGCCAGCAGTAACCGTGCCGGGACAGATAGCAATCAGCCCCAGCATTTT. The encoded protein is CASSNRAGTDSNQPQHF.

This clone was counted ten times or more. The chain combines TRBV19 with TRBJ2-2; the D gene is possibly TRBD2 (6 bases). The CDR3 loop spans 18 amino acids. Looked up from germline, CDR1 is LNHDA and CDR2 is SQIVND (reference sequence). V lost 1 base, J lost 1 base, and 16 bases lay in between. The CDR3 sequence is CASSIGSFAGLNTGELFF. The CDR3 DNA sequence: TGTGCCAGTAGTATAGGGTCCTTCGCGGGGCTGAACACCGGGGAGCTGTTTTTT.

This clone came up many times. V is TRBV30 and J is TRBJ1-4; a weak D match, TRBD1 (6 bases). The CDR3 has 14 residues. The V gene's germline CDR1 is GTSNPN and CDR2 SVGIG (reference sequence). V lost 0 bases and J lost 8, with 13 bases in between. The CDR3 here is CAWSVGGLGEKLFF. CDR3 coding DNA: TGTGCCTGGAGTGTTGGGGGGCTCGGAGAAAAACTGTTTTTT.